The T cell receptor (beta chain) described here comes from a study of cytomegalovirus exposure and HLA in healthy donors. Study summary: Within an early data release were 80 million to 90 million unique TCRs drawn from HLA-typed donors.

With respect to this clone: Antigen: not known.

The study's findings and limits: In a later analysis, a missense DCLRE1C variant was linked to TCR beta V- and J-gene trimming. In a later analysis, HLA-associated TCR beta chains were more clonally expanded than equally common others. Some V segments, TRBV6-2 and TRBV6-3 among them, were indistinguishable and were therefore excluded.

The PCR contained 60 Vbeta and 13 Jbeta primers. Profiled with immunoSEQ multiplex PCR; TCRdb holds only in-frame clones, not every one. The data show fewer than 110,000 clones, 77% seen once. Germline CDR1 reads SGHVS; CDR2 reads FNYEAQ. Unmatched junction bases numbered 7, after V lost 2 bases and J lost 6 bases. The CDR3 consists of 15 residues. This clonotype was obtained from a male donor in good health and CMV-seronegative. The J gene is TRBJ2-1, the V gene TRBV7-6, with TRBD2 identical over 7 bases. The source material was PBMCs. The DNA of the CDR3 is TGTGCCAGCAGCTTATGGGGCGGGAGTGGCAATGAGCAGTTCTTC. Its translation is CASSLWGGSGNEQFF.